One and the same sample provided the 11 T cell receptor beta chains below, sequenced in a study of T cells in Graves' hyperthyroidism and ophthalmopathy. What was amplified from RNA transcripts were TCR beta CDR3 regions. Primed by the HTBI set, a first-round RT-PCR was run on the TCR CDR3. Via MiXCR, TCRdb re-called the multiplex PCR reads, giving one row per CDR3 protein. The table has hundreds of thousands of distinct CDR3 sequences, around 20% seen once. The sequenced sample was blood. All receptors come from a woman aged 50 to 60 with Graves' hyperthyroidism that later progressed to Graves' ophthalmopathy.

V usage is TRBV2 and J usage is TRBJ2-1; D is perhaps TRBD1 or TRBD2 (5 bases each). Germline V gives CDR1 SNHLY, CDR2 FYNNEI. The CDR3 consists of 13 residues. The V end lost 4 bases, the J end lost 10 bases, and 14 bases lay between the germline ends. The chain's CDR3 is CASSGVGAGEQFF. The CDR3 DNA is TGTGCCAGCAGTGGAGTCGGGGCAGGAGAGCAGTTCTTC. Variable domain in full (rest from reference TRBV2 and TRBJ2-1): EPEVTQTPSHQVTQMGQEVILRCVPISNHLYFYWYRQILGQKVEFLVSFYNNEISEKSEIFDDQFSVERPDGSNFTLKIRSTKLEDSAMYFCASSGVGAGEQFFGPGTRLTVL.

CDR3 sequence reads: CASSGSGQLSGNTIYF. CDR3 sequence (DNA): TGTGCCAGCAGCGGATCGGGACAACTCTCTGGAAACACCATATATTTT. The rearrangement uses TRBV2 and TRBJ1-3; TRBD1 might be the D (6 bases). Germline assignment: CDR1 SNHLY and CDR2 FYNNEI. The CDR3 sequence is 16 residues long. Trimming left V 6 bases short and J 0 bases short, with 15 bases between.

The chain has TRBV30 and TRBJ1-1; 7 bases line up with TRBD1. The CDR3 has 12 residues. Unmatched junction bases numbered 2, after V lost 5 bases and J lost 2 bases. Germline V gene sequence: CDR1 GTSNPN, CDR2 SVGIG (reference sequence). CDR3: CAWGQVNTEAFF. The CDR3 DNA reads TGTGCCTGGGGACAGGTTAACACTGAAGCTTTCTTT.

In this sample, this clonotype turned up many times. The chain combines TRBV2 with TRBJ2-1; no definite D call. There are 12 residues in the CDR3. Trimming took off 2 bases at V and 9 bases at J, with 8 bases between the two ends. In germline, CDR1 is SNHLY, CDR2 FYNNEI. The CDR3 bases are TGTGCCAGCAGTGAACGGGTCTCTGAGCAGTTCTTC. It is translated as CASSERVSEQFF.

This clonotype came up many times. The chain has TRBV12-3 or TRBV12-4 and TRBJ1-1, with D hard to call. The V end lost 3 bases, the J end lost 3 bases, and 2 bases lay between the germline ends. The CDR3 is 11 residues long. The CDR3 coding sequence is TGTGCCAGCAGTTTCGACACTGAAGCTTTCTTT. It yields the protein CASSFDTEAFF.

This clonotype has ten or more counts. The gene calls are TRBV6-1 and TRBJ1-2; TRBD1 might be the D (5 bases). Trimming removed 6 bases at V and 8 bases at J, with 19 bases between. Germline CDR1 reads MNHNS; CDR2 reads SASEGT. The CDR3 has 14 residues. The CDR3 nucleotides read TGTGCCAGCAGGCCCCCCGGGGCTTATTACGGCTACACCTTC. This translates into CASRPPGAYYGYTF.

This chain joins TRBV19 and TRBJ2-2; D is ambiguous. Germline CDR1 LNHDA, CDR2 SQIVND (reference sequence). The CDR3 has 13 amino acids. Trimming left V 6 bases short and J 1 base short, with 6 bases between. The chain's CDR3 is CASREGNTGELFF. The DNA of the CDR3 is TGTGCCAGTAGGGAAGGGAACACCGGGGAGCTGTTTTTT.

This chain joins TRBV30 and TRBJ2-7, with 7 bases lining up with TRBD1. The CDR3 loop spans 14 amino acids. Germline V gives CDR1 GTSNPN, CDR2 SVGIG (reference sequence). The V and J ends lost 3 bases and 5 bases, in that order; junction bases with no gene match: 10. CDR3 in amino acids: CAWRQTGVLHEQYF. The CDR3 DNA follows: TGTGCCTGGAGGCAAACAGGGGTTCTCCACGAGCAGTACTTC.

This clonotype was picked up many times. The gene calls are TRBV12-3 or TRBV12-4 and TRBJ1-1, with D perhaps matching TRBD1 (5 bases). The germline V and J ends were trimmed by 4 bases and 3 bases, with 27 bases remaining between them. The CDR3 has 19 residues. CDR3: CASSSPRGGLRFDDTEAFF. The CDR3 nucleotides are TGTGCCAGCAGTTCACCACGGGGGGGACTTCGGTTCGATGACACTGAAGCTTTCTTT.

The table lists this clonotype with a few counts. The rearrangement links TRBV14 to TRBJ2-5, with TRBD1 as a possible D gene (5 bases). V was shortened by 1 base and J by 10 bases, with 13 bases between the two germline ends. The germline V gene has CDR1 SGHDN and CDR2 FVKESK. This CDR3 has 13 amino acids. CDR3 sequence (DNA): TGTGCCAGCAGCCAAGGCTCCAGGGATGTCCAGTACTTC. Its protein is CASSQGSRDVQYF.

This clonotype has only a few counts. The rearrangement links TRBV19 to TRBJ2-2; 7 bases match TRBD1. V was pared by 2 bases and J by 7 bases, with 10 bases of the junction left unmatched. The CDR3 loop spans 16 amino acids. Germline CDR1 is LNHDA and CDR2 is SQIVND (reference sequence). In DNA, the CDR3 is TGTGCCAGTAGTATAAGTTACACAGGGGAAGGCGGGGAGCTGTTTTTT. This codes for CASSISYTGEGGELFF.